The 4 T cell receptor beta chains listed next were all sequenced from one sample in a study of cytomegalovirus exposure and HLA in healthy donors. The primer mix had 60 Vbeta and 13 Jbeta primers. Data came from immunoSEQ multiplex PCR; TCRdb stores just in-frame clones and leaves some out. This sample has around 200,000 clones, with over 80% found just once. Sequencing was carried out using PBMCs. These receptor sequences come from a woman aged 50 to 60 in good health and CMV-seropositive.

V gene TRBV30 combines with J gene TRBJ1-2, with D possibly TRBD1 on 6 matching bases. Deletions cut 7 bases from V and 5 bases from J, with 14 bases between. The CDR3 runs 12 residues. Germline CDR1 is GTSNPN and CDR2 is SVGIG (reference sequence). Here the CDR3 reads CALGTPYYGYTF. In DNA, the CDR3 is TGTGCCTTAGGGACACCTTATTATGGCTACACCTTC.

The CDR3 loop reads CASSLDPRGGWQPQHF. CDR3 bases: TGTGCCAGCTCCCTTGACCCCCGGGGGGGCTGGCAGCCCCAGCATTTT. The chain has TRBV27 and TRBJ1-5; weak D call: TRBD1 (6 bases). The V gene's germline CDR1 is MNHEY and CDR2 SMNVEV (reference sequence). V lost 8 bases to trimming and J lost 7 bases, with 24 bases between them. CDR3 size: 16 residues.

This clone was recorded once. The rearrangement links TRBV10-3 to TRBJ2-3; 7 bases map to TRBD1. Germline loops: CDR1 ENHRY, CDR2 SYGVKD. The CDR3 is 14 residues long. Germline trimming cut 4 bases from V and 3 bases from J; bases unmatched to any gene: 4. DNA of the CDR3: TGTGCCATCAGTGGGATGACAGGGACAGATACGCAGTATTTT. Translating it yields CAISGMTGTDTQYF.

The chain couples TRBV4-2 to TRBJ1-1, with a possible D match to TRBD1 (6 bases). From germline, CDR1 is LGHNA and CDR2 YNFKEQ. V was cut by 0 bases and J by 0 bases, with 11 bases left in between. The CDR3 has 16 residues. The CDR3 bases are TGTGCCAGCAGCCAAGAGGGGGCCGGAATGAACACTGAAGCTTTCTTT. Its translation is CASSQEGAGMNTEAFF.